These T cell receptor beta chains were read from a single sample in a study of immune characteristics of hereditary and idiopathic chronic pancreatitis. The table came from immunoSEQ multiplex PCR; TCRdb's copy has only in-frame clones and leaves some out. The repertoire holds roughly 9,000 clones, with roughly 77% as singletons. The sequencing sample was made of pancreas tissue with idiopathic chronic pancreatitis. The receptor set was obtained from a human donor with chronic pancreatitis. CDR3s include the opening cysteine and the closing phenylalanine or tryptophan. D genes are given only for firm matches. Clone size appears in some rows only: once, few, many, or a class for an expanded clone.

clone_size: .
v_call: TRBV6-5
d_call: .
j_call: TRBJ2-2
cdr3_aa: CASSDGGELFF
cdr3_nt: TGTGCCAGCAGCGACGGCGGGGAGCTGTTTTTT

clone_size: .
v_call: TRBV18
d_call: TRBD2
j_call: TRBJ2-3
cdr3_aa: CASSPFLAGAEGTDTQYF
cdr3_nt: TGTGCCAGCTCACCATTTCTAGCGGGGGCCGAGGGCACAGATACGCAGTATTTT

clone_size: few
v_call: TRBV19
d_call: .
j_call: TRBJ1-6
cdr3_aa: CASSMAQLNSPLHF
cdr3_nt: TGTGCCAGTAGTATGGCTCAGTTAAATTCACCCCTCCACTTT

clone_size: .
v_call: TRBV6-1
d_call: .
j_call: TRBJ2-5
cdr3_aa: CASSSEARVGETQYF
cdr3_nt: TGTGCCAGCAGTTCTGAAGCTAGAGTTGGGGAGACCCAGTACTTC

clone_size: .
v_call: TRBV6-1
d_call: .
j_call: TRBJ1-5
cdr3_aa: CASSELRQRNQPQHF
cdr3_nt: TGTGCCAGCAGTGAATTAAGGCAGCGCAATCAGCCCCAGCATTTT

clone_size: .
v_call: TRBV4-1
d_call: .
j_call: TRBJ1-1
cdr3_aa: CASSQDWNLNTEAFF
cdr3_nt: TGCGCCAGCAGCCAAGATTGGAACCTGAACACTGAAGCTTTCTTT

clone_size: .
v_call: TRBV20-1
d_call: .
j_call: TRBJ1-1
cdr3_aa: CSALDSHRAFF
cdr3_nt: TGCAGTGCGCTTGATAGTCATCGGGCTTTCTTT

clone_size: .
v_call: TRBV4-3
d_call: .
j_call: TRBJ1-1
cdr3_aa: CASSQGEVGTEAFF
cdr3_nt: TGCGCCAGCAGCCAAGGCGAAGTCGGGACTGAAGCTTTCTTT

clone_size: .
v_call: TRBV19
d_call: .
j_call: TRBJ1-1
cdr3_aa: CASSNNLGREYFF
cdr3_nt: TGTGCCAGTAGTAATAATCTCGGCAGGGAGTACTTCTTT

clone_size: once
v_call: TRBV7-2
d_call: TRBD2
j_call: TRBJ2-3
cdr3_aa: CASSPVAGSSTDTQYF
cdr3_nt: TGTGCCAGCAGCCCAGTAGCGGGGTCTAGCACAGATACGCAGTATTTT

clone_size: .
v_call: TRBV6-2/TRBV6-3
d_call: TRBD1
j_call: TRBJ2-7
cdr3_aa: CASSRTGTYEQYF
cdr3_nt: TGTGCCAGCAGTCGGACAGGGACGTACGAGCAGTACTTC

clone_size: .
v_call: TRBV5-1
d_call: .
j_call: TRBJ2-3
cdr3_aa: CASSFNRDTDTQYF
cdr3_nt: TGCGCCAGCAGCTTTAACAGGGACACAGATACGCAGTATTTT

clone_size: .
v_call: TRBV5-6
d_call: .
j_call: TRBJ2-2
cdr3_aa: CASSRGVVYSGELFF
cdr3_nt: TGTGCCAGCAGCCGGGGAGTAGTTTACTCCGGGGAGCTGTTTTTT

clone_size: few
v_call: TRBV6-2/TRBV6-3
d_call: .
j_call: TRBJ2-7
cdr3_aa: CASSYPRRPSYEQYF
cdr3_nt: TGTGCCAGCAGTTACCCCCGACGGCCCTCCTACGAGCAGTACTTC

clone_size: .
v_call: TRBV2
d_call: TRBD2
j_call: TRBJ2-3
cdr3_aa: CASRPTSGGPGDTQYF
cdr3_nt: TGTGCCAGCAGGCCGACTAGCGGGGGGCCAGGAGATACGCAGTATTTT

clone_size: once
v_call: TRBV6-5
d_call: TRBD1
j_call: TRBJ1-5
cdr3_aa: CASSPTYRGDQPQHF
cdr3_nt: TGTGCCAGCAGCCCCACTTACAGGGGGGATCAGCCCCAGCATTTT

clone_size: .
v_call: TRBV2
d_call: TRBD1
j_call: TRBJ1-2
cdr3_aa: CASGGGTANYGYTF
cdr3_nt: TGTGCCAGCGGGGGAGGGACAGCAAACTATGGCTACACCTTC

clone_size: .
v_call: TRBV29-1
d_call: TRBD1
j_call: TRBJ1-1
cdr3_aa: CSVGTGDTEAFF
cdr3_nt: TGCAGCGTTGGGACAGGGGACACTGAAGCTTTCTTT

clone_size: once
v_call: TRBV10-3
d_call: .
j_call: TRBJ2-2
cdr3_aa: CAISYEGDANTGELFF
cdr3_nt: TGTGCCATCAGCTATGAAGGGGACGCGAACACCGGGGAGCTGTTTTTT

clone_size: .
v_call: TRBV7-2
d_call: TRBD1
j_call: TRBJ2-3
cdr3_aa: CASSRRGTGSDTQYF
cdr3_nt: TGTGCCAGCTCCCGGAGAGGGACAGGGTCAGATACGCAGTATTTT

clone_size: .
v_call: TRBV19
d_call: .
j_call: TRBJ1-6
cdr3_aa: CASSIAESRLAPLHF
cdr3_nt: TGTGCCAGTAGTATAGCGGAGTCCAGATTGGCACCCCTCCACTTT

clone_size: .
v_call: TRBV7-9
d_call: .
j_call: TRBJ1-1
cdr3_aa: CASSFQVEAFF
cdr3_nt: TGTGCCAGCAGCTTCCAAGTTGAAGCTTTCTTT

clone_size: .
v_call: TRBV6-2/TRBV6-3
d_call: TRBD1
j_call: TRBJ2-1
cdr3_aa: CASSYSIQPNGQGGFREQFF
cdr3_nt: TGTGCCAGCAGTTACTCGATACAACCGAACGGACAGGGAGGATTCCGAGAGCAGTTCTTC

clone_size: .
v_call: TRBV3-1/TRBV3-2
d_call: .
j_call: TRBJ1-2
cdr3_aa: CASSPQRGTPNYGYTF
cdr3_nt: TGTGCCAGCAGCCCCCAGCGGGGAACGCCTAACTATGGCTACACCTTC

clone_size: .
v_call: TRBV5-8
d_call: TRBD1
j_call: TRBJ2-7
cdr3_aa: CASSAVNRGYEQYF
cdr3_nt: TGTGCCAGCAGCGCGGTCAACAGGGGCTACGAGCAGTACTTC